The rows below give T cell receptor beta chains drawn from one sample of a study of T cells in Graves' hyperthyroidism and ophthalmopathy. TCRdb re-derived calls from the multiplex PCR reads in MiXCR, one entry per CDR3 protein. The repertoire consists of fewer than 750,000 distinct CDR3 sequences, with roughly 15% occurring once and the leading ten covering around 12%. The specimen sequenced was blood. Source of these receptors: a woman between 45 and 65 years old with Graves' ophthalmopathy. The CDR3 runs from the conserved cysteine through the conserved F or W. Fields, in order: V gene, J gene, D gene, clone size, CDR3 DNA, CDR3 protein. The D gene is left open where the match is weak. Clone size appears in some rows only: once, few, many, or a class for an expanded clone.

TRBV7-9	TRBJ2-3	TRBD1	few	TGTGCCAGCAGCCGAGGGACAGCAACTGCTAGCACAGATACGCAGTATTTT	CASSRGTATASTDTQYF
TRBV6-1	TRBJ1-6	TRBD1	many	TGTGCCAGCAGTATCGGACAGGGGAATAATTCACCCCTCCACTTT	CASSIGQGNNSPLHF
TRBV19	TRBJ1-1	TRBD1	many	TGTGCCAGTAGCCCGACAGGGACCCCGAACACTGAAGCTTTCTTT	CASSPTGTPNTEAFF
TRBV29-1	TRBJ2-3	.	.	TGCAGCGTTGTAGGAAACACAGATACGCAGTATTTT	CSVVGNTDTQYF
TRBV2	TRBJ1-2	TRBD1	many	TGTGCCAGCAAGGTGGCAGGGGGCAGCGATGGCTACACCTTC	CASKVAGGSDGYTF
TRBV12-3/TRBV12-4	TRBJ1-1	.	few	TGTGCCAGCCAAGGGGGTAGGTACACTGAAGCTTTCTTT	CASQGGRYTEAFF
TRBV27	TRBJ2-1	.	few	TGTGCCAGCAGTTTCGGACGGAATTACAATGAGCAGTTCTTC	CASSFGRNYNEQFF
TRBV3-1	TRBJ2-2	TRBD2	.	TGTGCCAGCAGCGGATCTGGACTAGCGGGAGCCACCGGGGAGCTGTTTTTT	CASSGSGLAGATGELFF
TRBV4-1	TRBJ2-4	TRBD1	once	TGCGCCAGCAGCCAAGATTTCACAGGGGAATCCAAAAACATTCAGTACTTC	CASSQDFTGESKNIQYF
TRBV5-6	TRBJ1-2	TRBD1	.	TGTGCCAGCAGCACAGGGGGCTCCTATGGCTACACCTTC	CASSTGGSYGYTF
TRBV6-5	TRBJ2-7	.	.	TGTGCCAGCAGTTACTCGAAGCAGTACGAGCAGTACTTC	CASSYSKQYEQYF
TRBV28	TRBJ2-7	.	many	TGTGCCAGCAGTTTTTCCCCTAGAGGGGTCTCCTACGAGCAGTACTTC	CASSFSPRGVSYEQYF
TRBV11-1	TRBJ1-1	TRBD1	many	TGTGCCAGCAGCTTACGACGAGACAGGGGCTTCCTTAGAACGGGGGACACTGAAGCTTTCTTT	CASSLRRDRGFLRTGDTEAFF
TRBV18	TRBJ2-7	.	many	TGTGCCAGCTCACCACGACAGGTGAGCTCCTACGAGCAGTACTTC	CASSPRQVSSYEQYF
TRBV19	TRBJ2-5	.	few	TGTGCCAGTAGTATACAGACTGGAGAGACCCAGTACTTC	CASSIQTGETQYF
TRBV7-9	TRBJ1-1	.	many	TGTGCCAGCAGCTTCCAGGCTGGAGGTAGAGCTTTCTTT	CASSFQAGGRAFF
TRBV6-2/TRBV6-3	TRBJ1-5	.	many	TGTGCCAGCAGCTCAAGGGACGGCAATCAGCCCCAGCATTTT	CASSSRDGNQPQHF
TRBV5-1	TRBJ1-1	.	many	TGCGCCAGCAGCTTGGATGGCAGGGTCACTGAAGCTTTCTTT	CASSLDGRVTEAFF
TRBV27	TRBJ2-1	TRBD2	.	TGTGCCAGCAATAATAGAAAAAGTAGCGGGAGCTCCTACAATGAGCAGTTCTTC	CASNNRKSSGSSYNEQFF
TRBV28	TRBJ2-3	TRBD2	many	TGTGCCAGCAGTTTAGCCCAACTAGCGGTTAGCACAGATACGCAGTATTTT	CASSLAQLAVSTDTQYF
TRBV20-1	TRBJ2-2	TRBD2	.	TGCAGTGCTTCACAGGGACTAGCGGGAAGTGCCGGGGAGCTGTTTTTT	CSASQGLAGSAGELFF
TRBV7-9	TRBJ2-1	.	many	TGTGCCAGCTCCGGGACGAGAGACGACAATGAGCAGTTCTTC	CASSGTRDDNEQFF
TRBV12-3/TRBV12-4	TRBJ1-1	.	many	TGTGCCAGCAGTTGGTTTCCCCATGTTAAAGCTTTCTTT	CASSWFPHVKAFF
TRBV3-1	TRBJ2-2	.	many	TGTGCCAGCAGCCAACGGGCAGGCACCGGGGAGCTGTTTTTT	CASSQRAGTGELFF
TRBV18	TRBJ2-5	TRBD2	.	TGTGCCAGCTCACTTAGACTAGCGGGAGGCCTACGACAAGAGACCCAGTACTTC	CASSLRLAGGLRQETQYF
TRBV7-9	TRBJ2-2	.	few	TGTGCCAGCAGCTTAGCATCTGGGGGTCGGACCGGGGAGCTGTTTTTT	CASSLASGGRTGELFF
TRBV28	TRBJ2-5	.	many	TGTGCCAGCACACGTTCGCGGGGTCAAGAGACCCAGTACTTC	CASTRSRGQETQYF
TRBV28	TRBJ2-3	.	many	TGTGCCAGCAGTTCCGCTAGCAGAGCTAGCACAGATACGCAGTATTTT	CASSSASRASTDTQYF
TRBV9	TRBJ1-2	TRBD1	few	TGTGCCAGCAGCCCGATGTTACAGGGGAACTATGGCTACACCTTC	CASSPMLQGNYGYTF
TRBV24-1	TRBJ1-2	.	many	TGTGCCACCAGTGATACGACAGGACCCTTCCATGGCTACACCTTC	CATSDTTGPFHGYTF
TRBV29-1	TRBJ1-1	.	.	TGCAGCGTCCTAGGGGGGGCCAACACTGAAGCTTTCTTT	CSVLGGANTEAFF
TRBV20-1	TRBJ2-5	.	many	TGCAGTGCTAGTCGTAGCGATCAAGAGACCCAGTACTTC	CSASRSDQETQYF
TRBV30	TRBJ2-2	.	.	TGTGCCTGGAGGGGGGGGCCGGGGAACACCGGGGAGCTGTTTTTT	CAWRGGPGNTGELFF
TRBV28	TRBJ1-4	.	.	TGTGCCAGCACCTTAGGGTCAACTAATGAAAAACTGTTTTTT	CASTLGSTNEKLFF
TRBV5-4	TRBJ2-2	TRBD2	.	TGTGCCAGCAGCCCGGGGGGACACACCGGGGAGCTGTTTTTT	CASSPGGHTGELFF
TRBV20-1	TRBJ1-1	.	many	TGCAGTGCTAGAGATTTGTGGGGACGATCGAACACTGAAGCTTTCTTT	CSARDLWGRSNTEAFF
TRBV7-3	TRBJ2-5	.	many	TGTGCCAGCAGCTTAAGTGGCTACGAGGGAGAGACCCAGTACTTC	CASSLSGYEGETQYF
TRBV7-9	TRBJ1-1	.	many	TGTGCCAGCAGCTTATTTGGCGGGGGCAACGCTGAAGCTTTCTTT	CASSLFGGGNAEAFF
TRBV6-1	TRBJ2-5	.	few	TGTGCCAGCAGCAATTTTAGGGGGGAGACCCAGTACTTC	CASSNFRGETQYF
TRBV14	TRBJ1-2	TRBD1	.	TGTGCCAGCAGCCAAGGGGGACAGGGTGAATACTATGGCTACACCTTC	CASSQGGQGEYYGYTF
TRBV20-1	TRBJ1-1	.	many	TGCAGTGCTAGATTTTCGGGACACTCGAACACTGAAGCTTTCTTT	CSARFSGHSNTEAFF
TRBV5-5	TRBJ2-1	.	few	TGTGCCAGCAGCTTGTGGCGGGGACGGGGAAATGAGCAGTTCTTC	CASSLWRGRGNEQFF
TRBV11-1	TRBJ1-5	.	many	TGTGCCAGCAGCTTAGGATTCGGGACGCAGCCCCAGCATTTT	CASSLGFGTQPQHF
TRBV19	TRBJ1-4	.	.	TGTGCCAGTAGTATACGGAAGACAATGGGTGAAAAACTGTTTTTT	CASSIRKTMGEKLFF
TRBV19	TRBJ2-1	TRBD2	many	TGTGCCAGTAGTATAGTGGGGCCTAGCGGGAGGGCCCTCTACAATGAGCAGTTCTTC	CASSIVGPSGRALYNEQFF
TRBV20-1	TRBJ2-5	.	.	TGCAGTGCTAGTACCGGCCAGATAGAAGAGACCCAGTACTTC	CSASTGQIEETQYF
TRBV6-1	TRBJ2-7	.	many	TGTGCCAGCAACTACGGGACCTTGAGCTACGAGCAGTACTTC	CASNYGTLSYEQYF
TRBV5-1	TRBJ2-7	TRBD2	few	TGCGCCAGCAGCTTCGGCCTAGCGGAATCCTACGAGCAGTACTTC	CASSFGLAESYEQYF
TRBV6-1	TRBJ2-5	.	many	TGTGCCAGCAGTGTACTACTCGGTGGGACCCAGTACTTC	CASSVLLGGTQYF
TRBV5-1	TRBJ2-1	TRBD2	many	TGCGCCAGCAGCCGACAATTACTAGCGAATGAGCAGTTCTTC	CASSRQLLANEQFF
TRBV9	TRBJ2-7	TRBD2	few	TGTGCCAGCAGCCTAACTAGCGCTAGCTCCTACGAGCAGTACTTC	CASSLTSASSYEQYF
TRBV4-2	TRBJ2-1	TRBD2	many	TGTGCCAGCACCCCAACGGGGAGGGTTGACAACGAGCAGTTCTTC	CASTPTGRVDNEQFF
TRBV7-3	TRBJ2-5	.	few	TGTGCCAGCAGCTTAATGTCCGGGGAGACCCAGTACTTC	CASSLMSGETQYF